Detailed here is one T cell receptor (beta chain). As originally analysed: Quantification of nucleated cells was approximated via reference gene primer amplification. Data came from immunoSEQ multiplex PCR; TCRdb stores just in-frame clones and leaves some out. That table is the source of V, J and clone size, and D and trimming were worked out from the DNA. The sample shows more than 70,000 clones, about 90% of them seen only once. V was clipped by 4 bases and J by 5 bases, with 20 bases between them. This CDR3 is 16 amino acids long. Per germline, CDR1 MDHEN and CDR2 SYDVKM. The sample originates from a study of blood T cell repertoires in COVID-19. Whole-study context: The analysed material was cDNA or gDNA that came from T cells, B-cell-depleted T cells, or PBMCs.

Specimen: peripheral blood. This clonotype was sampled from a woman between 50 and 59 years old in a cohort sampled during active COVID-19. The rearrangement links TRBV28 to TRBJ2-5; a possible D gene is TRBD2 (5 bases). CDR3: CASSSSGLGDRETQYF. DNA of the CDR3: TGTGCCAGCAGTTCCTCCGGACTTGGAGATCGGGAGACCCAGTACTTC.